This T cell receptor (beta chain) was found in a study of PD-1 blockade in classical Hodgkin lymphoma. The method was immunoSEQ multiplex PCR; TCRdb's version includes in-frame clones alone and lacks a portion of them. The table shows tens of thousands of clones, with approximately 95% occurring only once. Time point described: newly diagnosed, previously untreated cHL patient sample. The CDR3 loop spans 15 amino acids. The V segment lost 1 base and the J segment 1 base; nucleotides outside the gene matches: 0. CDR1 and CDR2 (germline): SGHAT, FQNNGV. This chain links TRBV11-2 with TRBJ2-2, with 7 nucleotides matching TRBD2. The sample taken for sequencing was peripheral blood mononuclear cells (PBMCs). This clonotype was sampled from a human donor with classical Hodgkin lymphoma. The CDR3 reads CASSLAGGNTGELFF. CDR3 nucleotides: TGTGCCAGCAGCTTAGCGGGAGGGAACACCGGGGAGCTGTTTTTT.